This T cell receptor (beta chain) was documented in a study of blood T cell repertoires in COVID-19. Authors' methods: Scientists estimated how many nucleated cells there were by amplifying reference gene primers. The protocol was immunoSEQ multiplex PCR, while the TCRdb copy is restricted to in-frame clones and leaves out a portion. V, J and clone size reflect that table, while D and trimming were determined from the DNA. The sample lists about 340,000 clones, approximately 83% occurring once. Germline-derived CDR1 and CDR2 are KGHSH and LQKENI. This CDR3 has 14 residues. The germline V and J ends were trimmed by 2 bases and 2 bases, with 9 bases remaining between them. Enrollees, roughly 18 to 89 years old, lived in approximately 25 US areas. Assignment of participants to cohorts was predicated upon participant-reported clinical history.

This TCR came from a woman aged 40 to 55 with acute COVID-19. The sequenced material came from PBMCs or T cells enriched from blood (not recorded which). V gene TRBV18 combines with J gene TRBJ2-5; no clear D gene. The CDR3 bases are TGTGCCAGCTCACCAGGAGTACTTCAAGAGACCCAGTACTTC. Residues: CASSPGVLQETQYF.